This T cell receptor beta chain was identified in a study of beta chain features in type 1 diabetes. Overall study results and limits: Moderate but significant shortening of TCRB CDR3s was recorded in all four CD4+ subsets from Type 1 diabetes patients. The influence of HLA type on TCRB rearrangement stayed undetermined.

Expressed TCRB transcripts were sequenced, since all the RNA that had been isolated was reverse transcribed. Clones were read by immunoSEQ multiplex PCR, and TCRdb kept only the in-frame ones, dropping some. The top ten hold about 0.5% of the sample, which has about 160,000 clones, less than 10% seen once. Germline CDR1 and CDR2: SQVTM and ANQGSEA. Trimming pared 3 bases from V and 1 base from J, leaving 9 bases between. There are 13 residues in the CDR3. This clone was counted between two and nine times. What it binds is unknown. Sequencing used central memory CD4+ T cells from blood. The TCR originated in a man aged 18 to 29 with type 1 diabetes. The chain couples TRBV29-1 to TRBJ1-1; D gene ambiguous. The CDR3 sequence is CSVEEHPNTEAFF. The CDR3 nucleotides read TGCAGCGTTGAGGAGCACCCGAACACTGAAGCTTTCTTT.